The 29 T cell receptor beta chains given below trace back to one sample, sequenced in a study of T cell responses to AZD1222 COVID-19 vaccine. Assay used: immunoSEQ multiplex PCR; TCRdb lists only in-frame clones, some missing. This sample has some 200,000 clones, with about nine tenths found just once. The sample was peripheral blood, taken 28 days after the second AZD1222 dose. The source of these receptors is an adult who received the AZD1222 COVID-19 vaccine.

J is TRBJ2-1 and V is TRBV3-1 (or the pseudogene TRBV3-2), with 8 positions matching TRBD2. J lost 12 bases, V lost 0 bases, and 16 bases had no gene match. The CDR3 runs to 17 residues. Germline assignment: CDR1 LGHDT and CDR2 YNNKEL (reference sequence). CDR3 sequence (DNA): TGTGCCAGCAGCCAAGAAGTCGGGAGGGCTCTCTATAGGGGGCAGTTCTTC. This codes for CASSQEVGRALYRGQFF.

The J gene is TRBJ2-3, the V gene TRBV5-4; TRBD2 matches 9 bases. Trimming at V came to 3 bases and at J to 4 bases, leaving 9 bases not matched to a gene. The CDR3 covers 16 residues. CDR1 and CDR2 (germline): SGHNT, YYREEE (reference sequence). Here the CDR3 DNA reads TGTGCCAGCAGCTCGCGACTAGCGGAGGGGGCAGATACGCAGTATTTT. Translated: CASSSRLAEGADTQYF.

Of note for this clone: This sample also contains other DNA sequences that code for the same CDR3. The chain is built from TRBV27 and TRBJ1-1; D remains unclear. Germline V lookup: CDR1 MNHEY, CDR2 SMNVEV (reference sequence). The length of the CDR3 is 14 residues. Trimming shortened V by 2 bases and J by 0 bases, and 7 bases separated the two germline ends. The CDR3 protein is CASSLLGLNTEAFF. DNA for the CDR3: TGTGCCAGCAGTTTACTTGGGTTGAACACTGAAGCTTTCTTT.

This chain joins TRBV11-2 and TRBJ2-2; 8 bases fit TRBD1. The CDR3 sequence is 17 residues long. Trimming removed 3 bases from V and 0 bases from J; junction bases left unmatched: 6. Looked up from germline, CDR1 is SGHAT and CDR2 is FQNNGV. The CDR3 spells CASSFGSQGANTGELFF. Written as DNA, the CDR3 is TGTGCCAGCAGCTTTGGATCACAGGGGGCGAACACCGGGGAGCTGTTTTTT.

The J gene is TRBJ2-5, the V gene TRBV5-1; 10 bases align to TRBD2. The V gene end was trimmed by 4 bases and the J gene end by 0 bases; junction bases not matched to a gene: 12. CDR1 is SGHRS, CDR2 YFSETQ, per germline. The CDR3 runs 18 residues. CDR3 DNA sequence: TGCGCCAGCAGCCTGAGCGGGGGGGAGGCGCGGTACCAAGAGACCCAGTACTTC. This translates into CASSLSGGEARYQETQYF.

The chain carries TRBV5-1 and TRBJ2-7; D is unclear. The V and J ends lost 7 bases and 4 bases respectively, with 9 bases between them. The CDR3 spans 11 residues. Germline V gene sequence: CDR1 SGHRS, CDR2 YFSETQ. In DNA form, the CDR3 reads TGCGCCAGCCGTCTCCAATACGAGCAGTACTTC. The encoded protein is CASRLQYEQYF.

The rearrangement joins TRBV6-5 to TRBJ2-7; no definite D call. Germline V gene data show CDR1 as MNHEY and CDR2 as SVGAGI. The CDR3 covers 12 residues. V was clipped by 10 bases and J by 2 bases, with 12 bases between them. The CDR3 protein is CATSGLTYEQYF. The CDR3 region has the DNA TGTGCCACTTCGGGCCTTACCTACGAGCAGTACTTC.

This rearrangement joins TRBV11-2 to TRBJ2-1; weak D call: TRBD2 (6 bases). This CDR3 has 15 residues. Trimming shortened V by 5 bases and J by 4 bases, and 15 bases separated the two germline ends. Germline CDR1 is SGHAT and CDR2 is FQNNGV. CDR3 residues: CASSRGRGLYNEQFF. CDR3 bases: TGTGCCAGCAGCCGAGGGCGGGGACTTTACAATGAGCAGTTCTTC.

The chain joins TRBV11-3 to TRBJ2-1, with 10 bases matching TRBD2. With V trimmed by 1 base and J by 3 bases, 3 bases remained unmatched. From germline, CDR1 is SGHNT and CDR2 YENEEA. The CDR3 consists of 16 residues. The CDR3 is CASSLGASGSYNEQFF. The CDR3 region has the DNA TGTGCCAGCAGCTTAGGTGCTAGCGGGAGCTACAATGAGCAGTTCTTC.

DNA of the CDR3: TGTGCCAGCACGAAGGGGTACCCCGGGGAGCTGTTTTTT. This encodes CASTKGYPGELFF. The chain has TRBV2 and TRBJ2-2; the D gene is possibly TRBD1 (5 bases). The germline V and J ends were trimmed by 7 bases and 6 bases, with 12 bases remaining between them. Germline CDR1 reads SNHLY; CDR2 reads FYNNEI. This CDR3 spans 13 amino acids. Combining the CDR3 with reference TRBV2 and TRBJ2-2 gives the whole variable domain EPEVTQTPSHQVTQMGQEVILRCVPISNHLYFYWYRQILGQKVEFLVSFYNNEISEKSEIFDDQFSVERPDGSNFTLKIRSTKLEDSAMYFCASTKGYPGELFFGEGSRLTVL.

In DNA form, the CDR3 reads TGTGCCAGCAGTTGGACGGCGAACACTGAAGCTTTCTTT. The encoded protein is CASSWTANTEAFF. The V gene is TRBV7-3, the J gene TRBJ1-1; no reliable D call. Per the germline V gene, CDR1 is SGHTA and CDR2 is FQGTGA. The CDR3 consists of 13 residues. Trimming took off 6 bases at V and 1 base at J, with 9 bases between the two ends.

The chain recombines TRBV15 with TRBJ1-1; 7 bases fit TRBD1. The ends lost 5 bases at V and 0 bases at J; junction bases unmatched: 6. The CDR3 spans 15 residues. Germline-derived CDR1 and CDR2 are LNHNV and YYDKDF (reference sequence). CDR3 in amino acids: CATSAMDRLNTEAFF. The CDR3 DNA follows: TGTGCCACCAGCGCTATGGACAGGCTGAACACTGAAGCTTTCTTT.

About this clone: The same CDR3 also results from other DNA sequences found in this sample. The chain recombines TRBV4-3 with TRBJ1-5; 8 bases map to TRBD1. This CDR3 region has 15 residues. Germline trimming cut 0 bases from V and 5 bases from J; bases unmatched to any gene: 3. In germline, CDR1 is LGHNA, CDR2 YSLEER. The CDR3 coding sequence is TGCGCCAGCAGCCAAGACAGGGGGCCATATCAGCCCCAGCATTTT. Protein sequence: CASSQDRGPYQPQHF.

The chain is built from TRBV29-1 and TRBJ2-5; the D is unclear. The ends were cut back, 3 bases at V and 1 base at J, with 6 bases in the middle. Germline CDR1 reads SQVTM; CDR2 reads ANQGSEA. The CDR3 runs 12 residues. The CDR3 sequence: CSVDPVQETQYF. The CDR3 nucleotides read TGCAGCGTTGATCCGGTCCAAGAGACCCAGTACTTC.

The J gene is TRBJ1-1, the V gene TRBV19, with 8 bases fitting TRBD1. The CDR3 spans 13 residues. The germline V gene has CDR1 LNHDA and CDR2 SQIVND (reference sequence). J lost 4 bases, V lost 6 bases, and 4 bases had no gene match. CDR3 region: CASSFDRGTEAFF. The CDR3, as DNA: TGTGCCAGTAGCTTTGACAGGGGCACTGAAGCTTTCTTT.

The chain uses TRBV7-9 and TRBJ1-6; D may be TRBD1 (6 bases). Trimming took off 4 bases at V and 7 bases at J, with 11 bases between the two ends. This CDR3 has 14 amino acids. Germline loops: CDR1 SEHNR, CDR2 FQNEAQ (reference sequence). As DNA, the CDR3 is TGTGCCAGCAGCTCGGGACAACACAATTCACCCCTCCACTTT. Amino acids: CASSSGQHNSPLHF.

This clone has only a few counts. This chain connects TRBV5-1 to TRBJ2-7; D ambiguous. CDR1 SGHRS and CDR2 YFSETQ come from the germline V gene. The germline V and J ends were trimmed by 0 bases and 3 bases, with 10 bases remaining between them. The CDR3 is 14 amino acids. CDR3 sequence: CASSLAADYYEQYF. The CDR3 bases are TGCGCCAGCAGCTTGGCCGCAGATTACTACGAGCAGTACTTC.

The chain couples TRBV4-1 to TRBJ2-3; 8 bases line up with TRBD2. The CDR3 extends over 16 amino acids. Trimming took 2 bases from V and 3 from J; bases not matched to a gene: 7. Germline V gene data show CDR1 as MGHRA and CDR2 as YSYEKL. CDR3 region: CASSQQAGEGTDTQYF. CDR3 in DNA: TGCGCCAGCAGCCAACAAGCGGGAGAAGGTACAGATACGCAGTATTTT.

The sample holds one count of this clone. This rearrangement joins TRBV6-5 to TRBJ1-2; 7 bases fit TRBD1. CDR1 is MNHEY and CDR2 is SVGAGI in the germline V gene. The V and J ends lost 0 bases and 8 bases, in that order; junction bases with no gene match: 6. The CDR3 length is 14 residues. Written as DNA, the CDR3 is TGTGCCAGCAGTTACTCAGACAGGGACGGGGGCTACACCTTC. Encoded protein: CASSYSDRDGGYTF.

The chain is built from TRBV10-2 and TRBJ1-1; D may be TRBD1 (5 bases). The CDR3 contains 17 residues. The germline CDR1 and CDR2 sequences are WSHSY and SAAADI. The ends were cut back, 0 bases at V and 1 base at J, with 15 bases in the middle. CDR3 sequence (DNA): TGCGCCAGCAGTGAGTCCGGGACCTCGACCCGGAACACTGAAGCTTTCTTT. Protein: CASSESGTSTRNTEAFF.

This CDR3 is CASSDPVRADINEKLFF. In nucleotides, the CDR3 is TGTGCCAGCAGTGATCCCGTCCGAGCAGATATTAATGAAAAACTGTTTTTT. V and J are TRBV25-1 and TRBJ1-4; no clear D. CDR3 size: 17 residues. Trimming cost V 3 bases and J 4 bases, with 18 bases left between them. The germline V gene has CDR1 MGHDK and CDR2 SYGVNS.

The chain uses TRBV2 and TRBJ1-5; no clear D gene. This CDR3 is 16 amino acids long. Trimming cost V 2 bases and J 2 bases, with 13 bases left between them. Germline lookup yields CDR1 SNHLY and CDR2 FYNNEI. In nucleotides, the CDR3 is TGTGCCAGCAGTGAACGATTAGGGTTTGGCAATCAGCCCCAGCATTTT. It translates to CASSERLGFGNQPQHF. Full variable domain (remainder filled in from reference TRBV2 and TRBJ1-5): EPEVTQTPSHQVTQMGQEVILRCVPISNHLYFYWYRQILGQKVEFLVSFYNNEISEKSEIFDDQFSVERPDGSNFTLKIRSTKLEDSAMYFCASSERLGFGNQPQHFGDGTRLSIL.

Concerning this clone: Other DNA sequences in this sample translate to the same CDR3. The chain links TRBV30 to TRBJ1-2, with 8 bases matching TRBD1. V shed 0 bases and J 5 bases; nucleotides not matched to a gene: 2. The length of the CDR3 is 13 residues. The germline CDR1 and CDR2 sequences are GTSNPN and SVGIG (reference sequence). In DNA form, the CDR3 reads TGTGCCTGGAGTGTACGACAGGGGTATGGCTACACCTTC. As protein: CAWSVRQGYGYTF.

This chain uses TRBV6-5 with TRBJ2-7; tentative D call: TRBD1 (6 bases). The CDR3 contains 14 residues. The germline gives CDR1 MNHEY, CDR2 SVGAGI. Trimming shortened V by 0 bases and J by 2 bases, and 8 bases separated the two germline ends. The CDR3 here is CASSYSTGTYEQYF. The CDR3 nucleotides read TGTGCCAGCAGTTACTCGACAGGTACCTACGAGCAGTACTTC.

The rearrangement joins TRBV30 to TRBJ1-6; 8 positions agree with TRBD1. The V gene end was trimmed by 5 bases and the J gene end by 1 base; junction bases not matched to a gene: 4. This CDR3 is 15 amino acids long. CDR1 is GTSNPN, CDR2 SVGIG, per germline (reference sequence). The DNA of the CDR3 is TGTGCCTGGGGGACAGGAGTTTCCTATAATTCACCCCTCCACTTT. It is translated as CAWGTGVSYNSPLHF.

The rearrangement links TRBV27 to TRBJ1-2; D gene uncertain. The V and J ends lost 5 bases and 4 bases respectively, with 23 bases between them. Germline loops: CDR1 MNHEY, CDR2 SMNVEV (reference sequence). The CDR3 extends over 17 amino acids. The CDR3 DNA reads as TGTGCCAGCAGTCTAACACACATTTCTTCGACCTTCTATGGCTACACCTTC. Its translation is CASSLTHISSTFYGYTF.

V and J are TRBV7-8 and TRBJ1-3; no clear D gene. The CDR3 covers 14 residues. In germline, CDR1 is SGHVS, CDR2 FQNEAQ. V was clipped by 1 base and J by 4 bases, with 8 bases between them. As DNA, the CDR3 is TGTGCCAGCAGCTTAGGGGGAAGCGGAAACACCATATATTTT. This sequence encodes CASSLGGSGNTIYF.

This clone was recorded once. The V call is TRBV19, the J call TRBJ1-5; no definite D call. There are 14 residues in the CDR3. The V and J ends lost 2 bases and 3 bases respectively, with 8 bases between them. Germline-derived CDR1 and CDR2 are LNHDA and SQIVND (reference sequence). The chain's CDR3 is CASSIKGINQPQHF. The CDR3 DNA reads TGTGCCAGTAGTATAAAGGGTATCAATCAGCCCCAGCATTTT. Complete variable domain (other parts from reference TRBV19 and TRBJ1-5): DGGITQSPKYLFRKEGQNVTLSCEQNLNHDAMYWYRQDPGQGLRLIYYSQIVNDFQKGDIAEGYSVSREKKESFPLTVTSAQKNPTAFYLCASSIKGINQPQHFGDGTRLSIL.

V and J are TRBV3-1 (or the pseudogene TRBV3-2) and TRBJ2-7; 12 bases are shared with TRBD2. This CDR3 has 17 amino acids. V dropped 4 bases and J dropped 2; count of bases not matched to a gene: 9. CDR1 and CDR2 from the germline V gene are LGHDT and YNNKEL (reference sequence). The CDR3 reads CASSRPPTSGSPYEQYF. CDR3 sequence (DNA): TGTGCCAGCAGCCGCCCCCCGACTAGCGGGAGTCCCTACGAGCAGTACTTC.